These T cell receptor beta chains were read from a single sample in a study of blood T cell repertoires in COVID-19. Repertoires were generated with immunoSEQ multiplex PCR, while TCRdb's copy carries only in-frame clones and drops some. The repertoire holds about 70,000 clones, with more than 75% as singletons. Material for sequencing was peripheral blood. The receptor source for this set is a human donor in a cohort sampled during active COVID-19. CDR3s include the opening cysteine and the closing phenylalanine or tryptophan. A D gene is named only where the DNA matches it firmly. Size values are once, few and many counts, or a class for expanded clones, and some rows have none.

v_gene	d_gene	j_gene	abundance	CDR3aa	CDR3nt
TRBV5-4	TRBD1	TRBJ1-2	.	CASSHPDRYGYTF	TGTGCCAGCAGTCATCCGGACAGGTATGGCTACACCTTC
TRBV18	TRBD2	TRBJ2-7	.	CASSPGLAGGSSEQYF	TGTGCCAGCTCACCAGGCCTAGCGGGAGGGTCAAGCGAGCAGTACTTC
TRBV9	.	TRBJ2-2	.	CASSVGLATNTGELFF	TGTGCCAGCAGCGTAGGGCTAGCGACGAACACCGGGGAGCTGTTTTTT
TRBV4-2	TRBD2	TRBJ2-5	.	CASSPASGYQETQYF	TGTGCCAGCAGCCCAGCTAGCGGGTATCAAGAGACCCAGTACTTC
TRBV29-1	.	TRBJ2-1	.	CSVALVRHNEQFF	TGCAGCGTTGCCTTAGTTCGCCACAATGAGCAGTTCTTC
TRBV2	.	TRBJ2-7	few	CASTSSYEQYF	TGTGCCAGCACTAGCTCCTACGAGCAGTACTTC
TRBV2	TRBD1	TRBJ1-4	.	CASSSGTGDEKLFF	TGTGCCAGCAGTTCCGGGACAGGGGACGAAAAACTGTTTTTT
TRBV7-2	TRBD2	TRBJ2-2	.	CASSRDYNTGELFF	TGTGCCAGCAGCCGGGACTACAACACCGGGGAGCTGTTTTTT
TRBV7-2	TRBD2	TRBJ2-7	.	CASSSGLVPHEQYF	TGTGCCAGCAGCTCCGGACTAGTTCCACACGAGCAGTACTTC
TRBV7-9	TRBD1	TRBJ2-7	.	CASSPDRDYEQYF	TGTGCCAGCAGCCCCGACAGGGATTACGAGCAGTACTTC
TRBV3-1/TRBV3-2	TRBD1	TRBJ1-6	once	CASSRQGAGNSPLHF	TGTGCCAGCAGCAGGCAGGGGGCTGGAAATTCACCCCTCCACTTT
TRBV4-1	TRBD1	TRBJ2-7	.	CASSAGTGSYEQYF	TGCGCCAGCAGCGCCGGGACAGGGAGCTACGAGCAGTACTTC